This T cell receptor (beta chain) derives from a study of shared clonotypes between healthy human individuals. Deep was the level at which the assay was run. Assay used: immunoSEQ multiplex PCR; TCRdb lists only in-frame clones, some missing. This table holds around 690,000 clones, 90% found once. V lost 5 bases and J 4 bases, leaving 15 bases between the germline ends. The length of the CDR3 is 14 residues. Germline V gives CDR1 LNHDA, CDR2 SQIVND (reference sequence). What was sequenced was memory CD8+ T cells from PBMCs. Subset described: CD45RO+ cells pooled with CCR7-negative TemRA cells. The J gene is TRBJ2-7, the V gene TRBV19; TRBD1 might be the D (6 bases). This clonotype originated in a man younger than 30 in good health. Some clones in this sample may be carry-over from other donors' samples. The CDR3 region has the DNA TGTGCCAGTAGTTTTCCCGGACAGTCGTACGAGCAGTACTTC. Its protein product is CASSFPGQSYEQYF. Full variable domain (remainder filled in from reference TRBV19 and TRBJ2-7): DGGITQSPKYLFRKEGQNVTLSCEQNLNHDAMYWYRQDPGQGLRLIYYSQIVNDFQKGDIAEGYSVSREKKESFPLTVTSAQKNPTAFYLCASSFPGQSYEQYFGPGTRLTVT.